This T cell receptor (beta chain) stems from a study of T-cell reconstitution after alpha-beta-depleted transplantation in children. Study outcomes and limitations: The study traced high day-60 TCRbeta diversity in some patients to surviving recipient T cells and thymic progenitors.

The library targeted TCRbeta and was prepared with unique molecular identifiers. TCRdb reanalysed the PCR reads using MiXCR and keeps one entry per CDR3 protein. The sample records fewer than 250,000 distinct CDR3 sequences, roughly a sixth being singletons. Of note for this clonotype: Its antigen remains unknown. Germline is not matched at one junction end, which may reflect a read error.

Germline CDR1 is DFQATT and CDR2 is SNEGSKA (reference sequence). This CDR3 is built from 17 residues. The rearrangement uses TRBV20-1 and TRBJ2-3, with D tentatively TRBD2 (6 bases). The receptor's source is a male patient aged 2-9 years who had a stem cell transplant for acute lymphoblastic leukemia, so the T cells may come from the graft donor. Sequencing used PBMCs, mostly from graft donor cells, obtained 360 days after TCRalphabeta/CD19-depleted stem cell transplant. CDR3 nucleotides: TGCTGTGCTAGGTCCGGGAGAGTACTAGCATTGTCAGATACGCAGTATTTT. The encoded protein is CCARSGRVLALSDTQYF.